The rows below give T cell receptor beta chains drawn from one sample of a study of radiation and T cells in renal cell carcinoma. Generated by immunoSEQ multiplex PCR, the TCRdb table keeps only in-frame clones and is missing some. The profile shows approximately 61,000 clones, around 80% of them singletons. The source was blood, collected from a patient whose treatment included radiotherapy and nephrectomy. These receptors originate from a man in his sixties with renal cell carcinoma. Each CDR3 is given with its conserved first and last residue. D genes are given only for firm matches. The size of a clone is reported for some rows only, either as once, few or many, or as a class for expanded clones.

CDR3 DNA	CDR3 protein	clone size	V gene	J gene	D gene
TGCAGTGCGGGTCGGTCCGGGGCTTTCTTT	CSAGRSGAFF	few	TRBV20-1	TRBJ1-1	.
TGTGCCAGCAGCTTAGAGTGGCGGGAGGAGACCCAGTACTTC	CASSLEWREETQYF	.	TRBV11-2	TRBJ2-5	TRBD2
TGCAGCGTTGACACAGTTAACTATGGCTACACCTTC	CSVDTVNYGYTF	.	TRBV29-1	TRBJ1-2	.
TGTGCCAGTAGTTGGGCCAGCACCGGGGAGCTGTTTTTT	CASSWASTGELFF	.	TRBV19	TRBJ2-2	.
TGCGCCAGCAGCTTGGCCAGGGATTCGAACACCGGGGAGCTGTTTTTT	CASSLARDSNTGELFF	once	TRBV5-1	TRBJ2-2	.
TGTGCCAGCACCGGGATCGTGAACACTGAAGCTTTCTTT	CASTGIVNTEAFF	.	TRBV5-5	TRBJ1-1	.
TGTGCCACCAGCCTTATGGGGGGGGAAGAGACCCAGTACTTC	CATSLMGGEETQYF	.	TRBV15	TRBJ2-5	TRBD2
TGTGCCAGCTCACCCTCGCGGGCGGGAGGGCTCAACAATGAGCAGTTCTTC	CASSPSRAGGLNNEQFF	.	TRBV18	TRBJ2-1	TRBD2
TGTGCTAGTGGAGCCGGCAGGGGCACTGAAGCTTTCTTT	CASGAGRGTEAFF	.	TRBV12-5	TRBJ1-1	.
TGTGCCAGCATCCGACCCGGGACTAACTACGAGCAGTACTTC	CASIRPGTNYEQYF	.	TRBV2	TRBJ2-7	TRBD2
TGCGCCAGCAGCTTGGGTCCGAACACCGGGGAGCTGTTTTTT	CASSLGPNTGELFF	.	TRBV5-1	TRBJ2-2	.
TGTGCCAGCAGTGCCAGGGGGGCTACCGGGGAGCTGTTTTTT	CASSARGATGELFF	.	TRBV6-5	TRBJ2-2	.
TGTGCCAGCAGCGCCTCTAGCGGGAGTTCCCACAATGAGCAGTTCTTC	CASSASSGSSHNEQFF	.	TRBV9	TRBJ2-1	TRBD2
TGTGCCAGCAGCTTTGGGACAGGGGATGAAAAACTGTTTTTT	CASSFGTGDEKLFF	.	TRBV7-9	TRBJ1-4	TRBD1
TGTGCCAGCATCTCGGCGGGAGGAGAGACCCAGTACTTC	CASISAGGETQYF	.	TRBV6-5	TRBJ2-5	TRBD2
TGTGCCAGCTCACCATCCGGTCCAGAGTATGGCTACACCTTC	CASSPSGPEYGYTF	.	TRBV18	TRBJ1-2	.
TGTGCCAGCAGCTTTCTGAGGGGAGCTAATGAAAAACTGTTTTTT	CASSFLRGANEKLFF	.	TRBV11-2	TRBJ1-4	.
TGTGCCAGCAGCCGTCAGCGGGTACAGTTAAACGAGCAGTACTTC	CASSRQRVQLNEQYF	.	TRBV7-2	TRBJ2-7	.
TGTGCCAGCAGCCAAGGACAGGTCCTGCCCCAGTACTTC	CASSQGQVLPQYF	.	TRBV14	TRBJ2-5	.
TGTGCCAGCAGCAAATCGGCCGGCCAGCCCCAGCATTTT	CASSKSAGQPQHF	.	TRBV21-1	TRBJ1-5	.
TGCGCCAGCTCCCAGCCGGGACTAGCGGGGGGGCCCCGAGATACGCAGTATTTT	CASSQPGLAGGPRDTQYF	.	TRBV10-2	TRBJ2-3	TRBD2
TGTGCCAGTAGCCAATGGATTAAGACTGAAGCTTTCTTT	CASSQWIKTEAFF	.	TRBV19	TRBJ1-1	.
TGCGCCAGCAGTCAGGGGGGTGAGCAGTTCTTC	CASSQGGEQFF	.	TRBV10-1	TRBJ2-1	.
TGTGCCAGTAGAATCCGGGTTGGTGGAAACACCATATATTTT	CASRIRVGGNTIYF	.	TRBV19	TRBJ1-3	.
TGTGCCAGCAGCGTAGAGTATGGCAGGGGTACGCAGTATTTT	CASSVEYGRGTQYF	.	TRBV9	TRBJ2-3	.
TGTGCCAGCAAGACCAGGGGGGGAGAGACCCAGTACTTC	CASKTRGGETQYF	.	TRBV13	TRBJ2-5	.
TGTGCCAGCAGCTTTAGGGTTAATGAAAAACTGTTTTTT	CASSFRVNEKLFF	.	TRBV7-9	TRBJ1-4	.
TGTGCCAGCAGCTTAGGGCCTAGCGGGGGGGGTTACAATGAGCAGTTCTTC	CASSLGPSGGGYNEQFF	.	TRBV7-2	TRBJ2-1	TRBD2
TGCGCCAGCAGCTTGGGTGGGAAAGGGACAGATACGCAGTATTTT	CASSLGGKGTDTQYF	once	TRBV5-1	TRBJ2-3	.
TGTGCCAGCTCACCAGTGGCAGTAACCTACGAGCAGTACTTC	CASSPVAVTYEQYF	.	TRBV18	TRBJ2-7	.
TGTGCCAGCTCACCACGGGACAGGGGAGAGCAGTACTTC	CASSPRDRGEQYF	.	TRBV18	TRBJ2-7	TRBD1
TGTGCCAGCAGGTTTACTAGCGGGAGTTATGATACGCAGTATTTT	CASRFTSGSYDTQYF	.	TRBV6-6	TRBJ2-3	TRBD2
TGTGCCAGCAGTCAATTCGGGACTAGCGGGGGTCCTCAGTATTTT	CASSQFGTSGGPQYF	.	TRBV7-8	TRBJ2-3	TRBD2
TGTGCCAGTAGTATTTGGGGACGTAGCACAGATACGCAGTATTTT	CASSIWGRSTDTQYF	.	TRBV19	TRBJ2-3	.
TGTGCCAGCCTGACTAGCGGGACGGGAGAGACCCAGTACTTC	CASLTSGTGETQYF	.	TRBV2	TRBJ2-5	TRBD2
TGTGCCGGGGGGACAGGGGATGGCTACACCTTC	CAGGTGDGYTF	.	TRBV30	TRBJ1-2	TRBD1
TGTGCCTGGGTAGTGGACAGGGCGGACGCCATATATTTT	CAWVVDRADAIYF	.	TRBV30	TRBJ1-3	TRBD1
TGTGCCAGCAGCTTGGCAAGGGGGTTATGGGAGACCCAGTACTTC	CASSLARGLWETQYF	once	TRBV5-6	TRBJ2-5	.
TGCGCCAGCAGCCAAGATCGCAGTGGCGGATCCTACGAGCAGTACTTC	CASSQDRSGGSYEQYF	.	TRBV4-3	TRBJ2-7	.
TGCGCCAGCTTGGACACATGGGCCAACGTCCTGACTTTC	CASLDTWANVLTF	.	TRBV5-1	TRBJ2-6	.
TGTGCCAGCAGCTTGTTGGTCGGGGTGTCTTCAATTTATGACACTGAAGCTTTCTTT	CASSLLVGVSSIYDTEAFF	.	TRBV5-4	TRBJ1-1	.
TGTGCCAGCAGCCCTAGACATGGACAGGGGCCCTATAACTTGAACACCGGGGAGCTGTTTTTT	CASSPRHGQGPYNLNTGELFF	few	TRBV9	TRBJ2-2	TRBD1
TGTGCCAGCAGCTTCAGCGGGTACACCGGGGAGCTGTTTTTT	CASSFSGYTGELFF	.	TRBV7-2	TRBJ2-2	.
TGCAGCGTTAGACGGGAGGGAAACACCATATATTTT	CSVRREGNTIYF	.	TRBV29-1	TRBJ1-3	.
TGTGCCAGCAGCTTCCGGGACAGCCAAGAGACCCAGTACTTC	CASSFRDSQETQYF	.	TRBV7-9	TRBJ2-5	TRBD1
TGTGCCAGCAGGGAGGACAGTCCTTCTACTAACTATGGCTACACCTTC	CASREDSPSTNYGYTF	.	TRBV21-1	TRBJ1-2	.
TGTGCCAGCAGCTTAGCGCCAGGCTCTGGGGCCAACGTCCTGACTTTC	CASSLAPGSGANVLTF	.	TRBV7-9	TRBJ2-6	.
TGCGCCAGCAGCCAAGATTGGGGACAGAACTACGAGCAGTACTTC	CASSQDWGQNYEQYF	.	TRBV4-3	TRBJ2-7	TRBD1
TGTGCCAGCAGCCGGGCCCGGACAGGCAGCAATCAGCCCCAGCATTTT	CASSRARTGSNQPQHF	.	TRBV16	TRBJ1-5	TRBD1
TGTGCCAGCAGCCGCCCCGCCCTCCTAGCGGAAATAGACAATGAGCAGTTCTTC	CASSRPALLAEIDNEQFF	.	TRBV5-6	TRBJ2-1	TRBD2
TGTGCCAGCAGCTTAGGTGCCTTCCCCGGCGTGAACACTGAAGCTTTCTTT	CASSLGAFPGVNTEAFF	.	TRBV11-2	TRBJ1-1	.
TGTGCCATCAGTGAGTCGTACTCTGCACAGGATGGCTACACCTTC	CAISESYSAQDGYTF	.	TRBV10-3	TRBJ1-2	.
TGTGCCAGCAGCAAAGGCGAGCCCAACACCAATCAGCCCCAGCATTTT	CASSKGEPNTNQPQHF	.	TRBV21-1	TRBJ1-5	.